One and the same sample provided the 29 T cell receptor beta chains below, sequenced in a study of blood T cells in healthy people across ages. Combining a sample-barcoded 5' primer with a J-beta primer mix, a second PCR ran for about 6 to 11 cycles. MiXCR was run by TCRdb on the 5' RACE reads, yielding one entry per CDR3 protein. Among some 860,000 distinct CDR3 sequences listed, roughly three fifths were seen once. Sequenced material: blood. The receptors here all came from a man aged 40-55 years in good health.

About this clonotype: One end of the junction does not line up with germline, which may come from a read error. The J gene is TRBJ2-1, the V gene TRBV3-1, with a weak D call TRBD1 (5 bases). CDR3 size: 14 residues. Germline V gives CDR1 LGHDT, CDR2 YNNKEL (reference sequence). The CDR3 sequence: CAGSQKEQVNEQFF. CDR3 DNA sequence: TGTGCCGGCAGCCAGAAGGAACAGGTCAATGAGCAGTTCTTC.

This clonotype was observed a few times. This sequence joins TRBV7-9 and TRBJ2-1, with 8 bases identical to TRBD1. There are 13 residues in the CDR3. CDR1 and CDR2 (germline): SEHNR, FQNEAQ (reference sequence). V lost 4 bases to trimming and J lost 12 bases; unmatched junction nucleotides: 8. The CDR3 DNA is TGTGCCAGCAGCTCGCATACAGGGGGGAGGCAGTTCTTC. It yields the protein CASSSHTGGRQFF.

This clonotype was seen a single time. The genes are TRBV12-3 or TRBV12-4 and TRBJ2-5; 10 nucleotides match TRBD1. This CDR3 is 16 amino acids long. The V gene end was trimmed by 3 bases and the J gene end by 5 bases; junction bases not matched to a gene: 9. The CDR3 bases are TGTGCCAGCAGTTTTCCCCGGGACAGGGGTAGGGAGACCCAGTACTTC. Its protein product is CASSFPRDRGRETQYF.

This clonotype showed up just once. The chain carries TRBV20-1 and TRBJ2-3; D may correspond to TRBD1 or TRBD2 (6 bases each). Germline CDR1 is DFQATT and CDR2 is SNEGSKA (reference sequence). V dropped 6 bases and J dropped 2 bases, with 15 bases sitting between them. The CDR3 totals 14 residues. CDR3 coding DNA: TGCAGTGCAGAAGGGGGGACGAACACAGATACGCAGTATTTT. This codes for CSAEGGTNTDTQYF.

This clonotype was observed a few times. The V call is TRBV7-6, the J call TRBJ2-2; a possible D gene is TRBD1 (5 bases). The V end was cut by 4 bases, the J end by 6 bases, with 9 bases between. The CDR3 runs 13 residues. Per the germline V gene, CDR1 is SGHVS and CDR2 is FNYEAQ. CDR3 nucleotides: TGTGCCAGCAGCTCCGACAGCCCCGGGGAGCTGTTTTTT. Protein: CASSSDSPGELFF.

The chain carries TRBV21-1 and TRBJ1-6; TRBD1, the table's D call, lacks a check against the DNA. TRBV21-1 is a documented pseudogene. The CDR3 sequence is 17 residues long. The CDR3 is CASSIYRERPSNSPLHF. For the CDR3, the DNA is TGTGCCAGCAGCATATACAGGGAGCGCCCAAGTAATTCACCCCTCCACTTT.

This clonotype appeared a few times. J is TRBJ1-5 and V is TRBV20-1; TRBD1 might be the D (6 bases). CDR3 length: 17 amino acids. V lost 1 base to trimming and J lost 5 bases, with 21 bases between them. In germline, CDR1 is DFQATT, CDR2 SNEGSKA (reference sequence). CDR3 sequence reads: CSARALGQGRWDQPQHF. The CDR3 DNA is TGCAGTGCTAGAGCCCTCGGCCAGGGGAGGTGGGATCAGCCCCAGCATTTT.

At least ten counts were recorded for this clonotype. The chain recombines TRBV5-1 with TRBJ2-3; D possibly matches TRBD1 or TRBD2 (5 bases each). There are 15 residues in the CDR3. Trimming cost V 0 bases and J 2 bases, with 10 bases left between them. Looked up from germline, CDR1 is SGHRS and CDR2 is YFSETQ. CDR3 DNA sequence: TGCGCCAGCAGCTTGGATGGGACCAACACAGATACGCAGTATTTT. Translated, it gives CASSLDGTNTDTQYF.

Only a few counts were recorded for this clonotype. The chain recombines TRBV5-6 with TRBJ1-5, with 10 bases lining up with TRBD1. In germline, CDR1 is SGHDT, CDR2 YYEEEE. V shed 4 bases and J 3 bases; nucleotides not matched to a gene: 10. The CDR3 has 17 amino acids. The CDR3 loop is CASSRRQGAFHNQPQHF. Here the CDR3 DNA reads TGTGCCAGCAGCCGAAGACAGGGGGCATTTCACAATCAGCCCCAGCATTTT.

V gene TRBV12-3 or TRBV12-4 combines with J gene TRBJ2-5, with 9 positions matching TRBD1. The CDR3 length is 15 residues. The junction had 5 bases not matched to a gene; V was cut back by 5 bases and J by 1 base. In DNA form, the CDR3 reads TGTGCCAGCAGTCGCGGGGACAGGGCCCAAGAGACCCAGTACTTC. Its translation is CASSRGDRAQETQYF.

This clonotype has more than one count but fewer than ten. The chain joins TRBV20-1 to TRBJ2-3; possible D gene TRBD2, 6 bases. Germline loops: CDR1 DFQATT, CDR2 SNEGSKA (reference sequence). The CDR3 contains 14 residues. The germline V and J ends were trimmed by 6 bases and 5 bases, with 18 bases remaining between them. The CDR3 DNA reads TGCAGTGCCGAAAAGACGGGGGAGAAAGATACGCAGTATTTT. This codes for CSAEKTGEKDTQYF.

This rearrangement joins TRBV7-2 to TRBJ2-5; D is perhaps TRBD2 (6 bases). Trimming shortened V by 5 bases and J by 3 bases, and 19 bases separated the two germline ends. The CDR3 spans 16 residues. Germline V gene lookup returns CDR1 SGHTA and CDR2 FQGNSA. The CDR3 loop is CASSEPFGGIEETQYF. CDR3 sequence (DNA): TGTGCCAGCAGCGAGCCTTTCGGGGGAATCGAAGAGACCCAGTACTTC.

This rearrangement joins TRBV12-3 or TRBV12-4 to TRBJ1-4, with D uncertain. Trimming cost V 2 bases and J 1 base, with 2 bases left between them. The CDR3 totals 13 residues. The CDR3, as DNA: TGTGCCAGCAGTTTATTAACTAATGAAAAACTGTTTTTT. It codes for CASSLLTNEKLFF.

V and J are TRBV12-3 or TRBV12-4 and TRBJ2-5; 7 positions agree with TRBD1. V shed 5 bases, J shed 7 bases, and the junction held 16 bases outside the gene matches. The CDR3 extends over 16 amino acids. The chain's CDR3 is CASSLLPGSSGGTQYF. In DNA form, the CDR3 reads TGTGCCAGCAGTCTACTTCCGGGCTCCTCAGGGGGGACCCAGTACTTC.

The chain employs TRBV9 and TRBJ2-1, with D perhaps matching TRBD2 (5 bases). Per the germline V gene, CDR1 is SGDLS and CDR2 is YYNGEE. V lost 1 base to trimming and J lost 0 bases, with 11 bases between them. The CDR3 totals 16 residues. CDR3 region: CASSVHLEGSYNEQFF. The CDR3 nucleotides are TGTGCCAGCAGCGTACACCTTGAGGGCTCCTACAATGAGCAGTTCTTC. The complete variable domain, with remaining parts taken from reference TRBV9 and TRBJ2-1, reads DSGVTQTPKHLITATGQRVTLRCSPRSGDLSVYWYQQSLDQGLQFLIQYYNGEERAKGNILERFSAQQFPDLHSELNLSSLELGDSALYFCASSVHLEGSYNEQFFGPGTRLTVL.

This chain connects TRBV6-1 to TRBJ2-5; weak D call: TRBD2 (6 bases). There are 11 residues in the CDR3. V was pared by 7 bases and J by 11 bases, with 14 bases between. Looked up from germline, CDR1 is MNHNS and CDR2 is SASEGT. The DNA for the CDR3 is TGTGCCAGCACTAGCGCGAATGAGCAGTACTTC. Residues: CASTSANEQYF.

This clonotype was counted many times. The CDR3 DNA sequence: TGTGCCAGCAGTGTGGCAGCCAACTCGGGGGAGCAGTACTTC. It translates to CASSVAANSGEQYF. This chain joins TRBV6-1 and TRBJ2-7, with a tentative D call TRBD2 (5 bases). Deletions cut 4 bases from V and 7 bases from J, with 17 bases between. The CDR3 sequence is 14 residues long. Germline V gene sequence: CDR1 MNHNS, CDR2 SASEGT.

The table lists this clonotype with a count of one. The junction and the germline gene differ at one end; a read error may be behind it. The chain uses TRBV6-6 and TRBJ1-4; 11 bases map to TRBD1. CDR1 and CDR2 (germline): MNHNY, SVGAGI (reference sequence). The CDR3 extends over 16 amino acids. CDR3 bases: TGTGCCAGCAGTGGACAGGGGGCGCCGGCTAATGAAGAACTGTTTTTT. This translates into CASSGQGAPANEELFF.

The V gene is TRBV7-3, the J gene TRBJ2-7, with D hard to call. V was cut by 7 bases and J by 3 bases, with 16 bases left in between. Germline lookup yields CDR1 SGHTA and CDR2 FQGTGA. CDR3 length: 14 residues. CDR3 sequence: CASNRSLHGYEQYF. The CDR3 DNA reads TGTGCCAGCAACCGCTCCCTTCACGGCTACGAGCAGTACTTC.

This clonotype was observed at least ten times. The V call is TRBV20-1, the J call TRBJ2-1; no clear D gene. Germline CDR1 and CDR2: DFQATT and SNEGSKA (reference sequence). The CDR3 contains 15 residues. The CDR3, as DNA: TGCAGCCCTCCCCCGGCGTGCTGGGCGGACAATGAGCAGTTCTTC. Its translation: CSPPPACWADNEQFF.

This clonotype has more than one count but fewer than ten. This chain joins TRBV29-1 and TRBJ2-7; TRBD1 is a possible D gene (7 bases). This CDR3 has 13 residues. Germline V lookup: CDR1 SQVTM, CDR2 ANQGSEA. V was shortened by 7 bases and J by 3 bases, with 16 bases between the two germline ends. CDR3 in DNA: TGCAGCGCATCGGGGGACAGTAGCTACGAGCAGTACTTC. It codes for CSASGDSSYEQYF.

CDR3 bases: TGCGCCAGCAGCCCGAACTCAGACGGGTACTCCTACGAGCAGTACTTC. Translation: CASSPNSDGYSYEQYF. The chain recombines TRBV4-1 with TRBJ2-7, with D hard to call. The CDR3 runs 16 residues. Germline V lookup: CDR1 MGHRA, CDR2 YSYEKL. Trimming pared 4 bases from V and 0 bases from J, leaving 16 bases between.

The chain carries TRBV7-9 and TRBJ2-1, with 11 positions matching TRBD1. Germline values: CDR1 SEHNR, CDR2 FQNEAQ (reference sequence). The CDR3 length is 14 residues. The V and J ends lost 7 bases and 7 bases, in that order; junction bases with no gene match: 6. CDR3 sequence: CASMPGTGGNEQFF. The CDR3 DNA is TGTGCCAGCATGCCCGGGACAGGGGGGAATGAGCAGTTCTTC.

This clonotype was found a few times. Here the CDR3 reads CATRSGTGGNEQFF. CDR3 DNA: TGTGCCACCAGGTCCGGGACAGGTGGCAATGAGCAGTTCTTC. The genes are TRBV15 and TRBJ2-1, with TRBD1 matching over 8 bases. The CDR3 runs to 14 residues. Per germline, CDR1 LNHNV and CDR2 YYDKDF (reference sequence). J lost 6 bases, V lost 6 bases, and 7 bases had no gene match.

The J gene is TRBJ2-4, the V gene TRBV7-2; tentatively, D is TRBD1 or TRBD2 (5 bases each). Trimming stripped 3 bases from V and 13 bases from J, with 16 bases between. CDR1 and CDR2 from the germline V gene are SGHTA and FQGNSA. This CDR3 has 13 amino acids. The CDR3 is CASSFNVGREQYF. As DNA, the CDR3 is TGTGCCAGCAGCTTTAACGTGGGACGAGAGCAGTACTTC.

The rearrangement links TRBV7-9 to TRBJ2-1, with 9 positions matching TRBD1. The J segment lost 6 bases and the V segment lost 8 bases, leaving 11 bases of the junction unmatched. Germline V lookup: CDR1 SEHNR, CDR2 FQNEAQ (reference sequence). This CDR3 region has 15 residues. CDR3 sequence: CASGNRDRDFNEQFF. The CDR3 coding sequence is TGTGCCAGCGGAAACCGGGACAGGGATTTCAATGAGCAGTTCTTC.

The genes are TRBV7-2 and TRBJ2-7, with 8 bases aligning to TRBD2. This CDR3 is 15 amino acids long. V gave up 2 bases and J gave up 3 bases; unmatched junction bases: 6. Germline V lookup: CDR1 SGHTA, CDR2 FQGNSA. The CDR3 region is CASSLPAGVHYEQYF. CDR3 bases: TGTGCCAGCAGCTTACCAGCGGGGGTCCACTACGAGCAGTACTTC. Complete variable domain (other parts from reference TRBV7-2 and TRBJ2-7): GAGVSQSPSNKVTEKGKDVELRCDPISGHTALYWYRQSLGQGLEFLIYFQGNSAPDKSGLPSDRFSAERTGGSVSTLTIQRTQQEDSAVYLCASSLPAGVHYEQYFGPGTRLTVT.

This clonotype was recorded a few times. This sequence joins TRBV28 and TRBJ2-5; 12 positions match TRBD2. The CDR3 length is 14 residues. Germline lookup yields CDR1 MDHEN and CDR2 SYDVKM. Trimming took 7 bases from V and 5 from J; bases not matched to a gene: 5. The chain's CDR3 is CASTSGGGYETQYF. The CDR3 DNA follows: TGTGCCAGCACTAGCGGGGGGGGCTACGAGACCCAGTACTTC. The whole variable domain, remainder taken from reference TRBV28 and TRBJ2-5, is DVKVTQSSRYLVKRTGEKVFLECVQDMDHENMFWYRQDPGLGLRLIYFSYDVKMKEKGDIPEGYSVSREKKERFSLILESASTNQTSMYLCASTSGGGYETQYFGPGTRLLVL.

The rearrangement links TRBV20-1 to TRBJ2-4, with TRBD1 identical over 7 bases. The closer fit of TRBJ2-7 to the DNA end suggests the J call may be wrong. Germline V lookup: CDR1 DFQATT, CDR2 SNEGSKA (reference sequence). This CDR3 has 13 residues. This CDR3 is CSAASGTAYEQYF. Written as DNA, the CDR3 is TGCAGTGCCGCCTCCGGGACAGCCTACGAGCAGTACTTC.